One and the same sample provided the 9 T cell receptor beta chains below, sequenced in a study of T cell repertoires in cytomegalovirus infection. Via MiXCR, TCRdb re-called the reads, giving one row per CDR3 protein. The top ten hold under 7.5% of the sample, which has approximately 250,000 distinct CDR3 sequences, 6% to 8% seen once. The sequenced sample consisted of PBMCs. These receptors all stem from a human donor in good health (CMV status not recorded). Some clones in this sample may be carry-over from other donors' samples.

There are many counts of this clonotype. V usage is TRBV6-5 and J usage is TRBJ2-2; a possible D gene is TRBD1 (5 bases). This CDR3 contains 14 residues. In germline, CDR1 is MNHEY, CDR2 SVGAGI. V lost 2 bases and J 3 bases, leaving 7 bases between the germline ends. The CDR3, as DNA: TGTGCCAGCAGTTACGGGGCGGACACCGGGGAGCTGTTTTTT. Translation: CASSYGADTGELFF.

There are many counts of this clonotype. The chain recombines TRBV7-2 with TRBJ2-4, with D unresolved. There are 15 residues in the CDR3. V was pared by 2 bases and J by 1 base, with 9 bases between. Looked up from germline, CDR1 is SGHTA and CDR2 is FQGNSA. The CDR3, as DNA: TGTGCCAGCAGCTTAAAAAAAGTGGCCAAAAACATTCAGTACTTC. As protein: CASSLKKVAKNIQYF.

This clonotype was picked up many times. The chain joins TRBV20-1 to TRBJ2-3; the D gene is possibly TRBD2 (6 bases). Germline CDR1 reads DFQATT; CDR2 reads SNEGSKA (reference sequence). The CDR3 spans 14 residues. The DNA of the CDR3 is TGCCTTAGCTACCATGGAGGGGGCACAGATACGCAGTATTTT. This codes for CLSYHGGGTDTQYF.

Many counts were recorded for this clonotype. V and J are TRBV29-1 and TRBJ2-1; D call uncertain. V shed 2 bases and J shed 8 bases, with 10 bases lying between them. Germline CDR1 and CDR2: SQVTM and ANQGSEA. The CDR3 has 12 residues. CDR3 amino acids: CSVEWTSYEQFF. For the CDR3, the DNA is TGCAGCGTTGAATGGACGTCCTATGAGCAGTTCTTC.

Many counts were recorded for this clonotype. The chain has TRBV6-2 or TRBV6-3 and TRBJ1-1, with D maybe TRBD1 (5 bases). This CDR3 comprises 16 residues. CDR1 and CDR2 from the germline V gene are MNHEY and SVGEGT. Trimming left V 0 bases short and J 4 bases short, with 15 bases between. The CDR3 coding sequence is TGTGCCAGCAGTTACTCGGGGGGAAAGAGGAGCACTGAAGCTTTCTTT. It codes for CASSYSGGKRSTEAFF.

The chain joins TRBV7-9 to TRBJ2-5; D is possibly TRBD1 (5 bases). This CDR3 is built from 14 residues. CDR1 and CDR2 from the germline V gene are SEHNR and FQNEAQ (reference sequence). The germline V and J ends were trimmed by 6 bases and 0 bases, with 11 bases remaining between them. As DNA, the CDR3 is TGTGCCAGCAGAACAGACAGCAACCAAGAGACCCAGTACTTC. Amino acids: CASRTDSNQETQYF.

On this clonotype: With a much larger clone just one base away, this may be a read error. The rearrangement joins TRBV5-1 to TRBJ1-1, with TRBD1 matching 10 bases. Germline V gene sequence: CDR1 SGHRS, CDR2 YFSETQ. Trimming at V came to 6 bases and at J to 2 bases, leaving 7 bases not matched to a gene. The CDR3 spans 15 residues. CDR3 residues: CASMRDRGGNTEAFF. The CDR3 DNA reads TGCGCCAGCATGAGGGACAGGGGCGGAAACACTGAAGCTTTCTTT.

CDR3 nucleotide sequence: TGCAGTGCTAGACCTTCCACCCGGTTAGTCGAAGCTTTCTTT. Translated: CSARPSTRLVEAFF. The chain joins TRBV20-1 to TRBJ1-1; D is unresolved. Germline assignment: CDR1 DFQATT and CDR2 SNEGSKA (reference sequence). This CDR3 is built from 14 residues. V lost 2 bases, J lost 8 bases, and 18 bases lay in between.

A few counts support this clonotype. The V and J genes are TRBV20-1 and TRBJ1-2, with a possible D match to TRBD1 (6 bases). The CDR3 spans 16 residues. Trimming cost V 0 bases and J 2 bases, with 16 bases left between them. Germline V gene data show CDR1 as DFQATT and CDR2 as SNEGSKA (reference sequence). The CDR3 DNA sequence: TGCAGTGCTAGAGACCCAGCCGGGGGCCAAAACTATGGCTACACCTTC. Translation gives CSARDPAGGQNYGYTF.